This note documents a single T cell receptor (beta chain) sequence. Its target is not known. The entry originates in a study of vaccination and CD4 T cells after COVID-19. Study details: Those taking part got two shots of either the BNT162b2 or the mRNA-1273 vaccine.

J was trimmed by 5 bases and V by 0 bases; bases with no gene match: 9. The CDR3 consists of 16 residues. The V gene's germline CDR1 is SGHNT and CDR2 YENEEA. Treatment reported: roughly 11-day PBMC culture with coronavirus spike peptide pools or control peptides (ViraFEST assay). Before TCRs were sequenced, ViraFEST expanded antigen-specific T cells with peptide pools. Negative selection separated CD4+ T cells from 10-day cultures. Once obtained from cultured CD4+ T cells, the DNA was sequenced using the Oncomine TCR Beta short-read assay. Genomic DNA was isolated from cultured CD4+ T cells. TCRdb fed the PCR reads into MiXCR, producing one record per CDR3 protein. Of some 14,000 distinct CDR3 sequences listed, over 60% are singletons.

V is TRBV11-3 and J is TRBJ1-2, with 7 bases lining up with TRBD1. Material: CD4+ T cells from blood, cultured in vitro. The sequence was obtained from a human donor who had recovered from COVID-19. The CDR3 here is CASSLEGRQGHYGYTF. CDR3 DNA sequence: TGTGCCAGCAGCTTAGAAGGGCGACAGGGTCATTATGGCTACACCTTC.